This T cell receptor (beta chain) was sequenced during a study of radiation and T cells in renal cell carcinoma. Notes on the study in general: Top tumor clonotypes rose in blood 2 weeks post-radiation, then contracted.

The method was immunoSEQ multiplex PCR; TCRdb's version includes in-frame clones alone and lacks a portion of them. Here the sample spans 80,000 or so clones, roughly nine tenths being singletons. The germline V and J ends were trimmed by 0 bases and 9 bases, with 18 bases remaining between them. Germline CDR1 SEHNR, CDR2 FQNEAQ (reference sequence). CDR3 length: 15 residues. Details on this clone: Its specificity is not known.

The time point: blood 4 weeks post-SBRT, at nephrectomy. Noted treatment: 15 Gy SBRT to primary tumor, nephrectomy 4 weeks later. Nephrectomy followed 15 Gy stereotactic body radiation by 4 weeks. Serial blood draws occurred at baseline and 2 and 4 weeks post-SBRT. The patient's renal cell carcinoma had clear cell pathology. The rearrangement joins TRBV7-9 to TRBJ2-7; TRBD2 might be the D (6 bases). Specimen: blood, collected from a patient whose treatment included radiotherapy and nephrectomy. This receptor was taken from a woman aged 70 to 79 with renal cell carcinoma. CDR3 sequence (DNA): TGTGCCAGCAGCTTAGCGCTCTCGGGACTGATTACGCAGTACTTC. It specifies CASSLALSGLITQYF.